This T cell receptor beta chain was captured by sequencing in a study of shared clonotypes between healthy human individuals (TCRdb year 2020). With respect to the entire study: A few men and two women, aged 18 to 49 years, made up the cohort. To estimate repertoire size and how much clonotypes are shared between individuals, the study performed deep sequencing of blood TCR repertoires from 4 to 6 healthy adults. Leukapheresis yielded between about 0.85 and 10 billion PBMCs per donor. For each donor, CD4 naive and CD4 memory were each given three plates, CD8 naive was given two plates, and CD8 memory was given one plate. Libraries were prepared and TCR repertoires were sequenced by different laboratories using diverse techniques, in order to increase sequencing depth and limit assay-specific biases.

Healthy HIV-negative adults with no recently reported acute infections or vaccinations were included as donors. All donors were Caucasian adults living in Nashville, Tennessee, USA. Magnetic negative selection was used to enrich CD4+ T cells, after which naive cells were positively selected on CD45RA and the negative fraction became the memory subset. After blood collection by leukapheresis, PBMCs were isolated using Ficoll-Histopaque density gradient centrifugation and then cryopreserved in the vapor phase of liquid nitrogen. Analytical flow cytometry was used to check the purity and quantity of every magnetically sorted T cell population. Each sorted fraction had its genomic DNA isolated and then quantified by UV absorbance on a Nanodrop 2000c. TCR CDR3 regions were amplified from genomic DNA by multiplex PCR using the deep immunoSEQ assay. Extracted genomic DNA from each cell subset was distributed evenly across all wells of several immunoSEQ 96-well plates, and each plate was treated as a replicate. Each replicate PCR for sorted subsets received about 200 ng genomic DNA, equal to tens of thousands of T cell genomes. The purified libraries were quantified using a Qubit 3.0 fluorometer, sized with a Bioanalyzer 2100, and then quantified again using the KAPA Library Quantification kit. Every immunoSEQ 96-well plate was sequenced on a separate single-read 150-cycle Illumina NextSeq 550 flow cell. The authors' pipeline ran thus. Because the immunoSEQ output held only junctional sequences and lacked quality scores, the filtering could not match the filtering applied to full-length reads. To assign V/J genes and CDR3, sequences were annotated against IMGT germline references using PyIR, a Python wrapper for IgBLAST v1.9. Reads with weak V/J assignments (E-value above 1e-6), missing CDR3, stop codons, out-of-frame junctions, or ambiguous translated residues were removed. V3J clonotypes were defined as sequences sharing an identical inferred V gene, J gene, and CDR3 amino acid sequence. Percentage overlap between repertoires was calculated by dividing the number of shared unique clonotypes by the size of the smaller repertoire. Repertoire richness was assessed with RTK rarefaction, the Chao1 estimator, and Recon v2.1 estimates of unobserved clonotypes. Generation probabilities for all TCRbeta clonotypes obtained by the gDNA method from a handful of donors were computed using OLGA. TCRdb obtained this table from immuneACCESS and retained in-frame rearrangements with V and J assigned. These tables miss some clones; where compared with another copy, unresolved V genes account for less than half of the shortfall, and the remainder is unexplained. The DNA was the basis for D and trimming; V, J and clone size are from that table. Recorded for this sample are over 2 million clones; about nine tenths of them occurred a single time. The top ten clones comprise around 0.38% of the sample.

Results and caveats for the whole study, not just this receptor: Sampling was restricted to blood, and TCR repertoires in tissues likely differ from the TCR repertoires found in blood. Even with the large sequencing depth, rarefaction of the sorted-subset datasets indicated that sequencing was incomplete. Pairwise subsampling indicated that sequencing depth was expected to affect the degree of clonotype sharing among donors. Sharing across a few donors was observed for around 5% of naive CD4, over 3% of naive CD8, about 2.3% of memory CD4, and roughly 0.4% of memory CD8 clonotypes. Naive subsets generally had larger estimated clonotype richness than memory subsets did. The small number of donors limited the genetic and exposure-history diversity represented. Higher generation probabilities were observed for clonotypes shared by all four sorted-subset donors than for non-shared clonotypes.

Including cysteine and phenylalanine, the CDR3 has 15 amino acids. Only the CDR3 portion is preserved as DNA: 45 bases, with reading frame beginning at the first base. Reading the germline V gene gives CDR1 MNHNS and CDR2 SASEGT. The junction shows trimming of 7 bases on V and 8 bases on J, and the gene matches do not reach 11 bases of it. Regarding this clone: Its antigen is not yet known. There are no base qualities to consult, and no much larger clone falls within one base.

The TCR originated in a man in his late teens or twenties in good health. Some clones in this sample may be carry-over from other donors' samples. This receptor chain uses TRBV6-1 and TRBJ2-2, with 9 middle bases fitting TRBD1. The sequencing sample was made of naive CD4+ T cells from PBMCs. The cell subset or site label corresponds to: CD45RA+ positively selected. The nucleotide sequence is given as TGTGCCAGCAACCGCGGGACAGGGTCGATGGGGGAGCTGTTTTTT. This is translated as CASNRGTGSMGELFF.